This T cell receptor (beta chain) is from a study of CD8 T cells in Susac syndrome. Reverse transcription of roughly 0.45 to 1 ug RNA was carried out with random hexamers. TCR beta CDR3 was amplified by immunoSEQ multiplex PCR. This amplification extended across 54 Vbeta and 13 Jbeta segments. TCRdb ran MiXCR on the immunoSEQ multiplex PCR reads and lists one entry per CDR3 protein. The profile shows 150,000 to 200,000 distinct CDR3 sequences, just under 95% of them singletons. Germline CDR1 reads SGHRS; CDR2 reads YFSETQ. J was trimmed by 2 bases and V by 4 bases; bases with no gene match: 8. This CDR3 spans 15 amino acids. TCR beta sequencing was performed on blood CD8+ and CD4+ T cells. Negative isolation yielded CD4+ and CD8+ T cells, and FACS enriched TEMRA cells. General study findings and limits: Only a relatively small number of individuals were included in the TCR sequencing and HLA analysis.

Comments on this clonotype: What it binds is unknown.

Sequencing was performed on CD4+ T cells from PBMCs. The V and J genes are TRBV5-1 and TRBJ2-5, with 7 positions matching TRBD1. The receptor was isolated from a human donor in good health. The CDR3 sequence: CASSGQTGPQETQYF. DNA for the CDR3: TGCGCCAGCAGCGGACAGACAGGGCCACAAGAGACCCAGTACTTC.